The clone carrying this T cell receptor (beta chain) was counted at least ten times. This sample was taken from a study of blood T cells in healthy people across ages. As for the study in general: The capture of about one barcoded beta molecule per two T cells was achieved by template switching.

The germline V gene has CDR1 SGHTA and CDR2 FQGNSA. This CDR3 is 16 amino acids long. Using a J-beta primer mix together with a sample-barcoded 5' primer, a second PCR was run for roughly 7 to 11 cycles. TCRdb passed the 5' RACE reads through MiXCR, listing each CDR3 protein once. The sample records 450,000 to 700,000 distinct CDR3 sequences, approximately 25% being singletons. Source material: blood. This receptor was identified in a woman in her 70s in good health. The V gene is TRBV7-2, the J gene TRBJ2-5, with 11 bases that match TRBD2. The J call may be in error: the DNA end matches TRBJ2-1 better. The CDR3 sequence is CASSFDSGGVSNEQFF. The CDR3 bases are TGTGCCAGCAGCTTCGATAGCGGGGGGGTTTCTAATGAGCAGTTCTTC.